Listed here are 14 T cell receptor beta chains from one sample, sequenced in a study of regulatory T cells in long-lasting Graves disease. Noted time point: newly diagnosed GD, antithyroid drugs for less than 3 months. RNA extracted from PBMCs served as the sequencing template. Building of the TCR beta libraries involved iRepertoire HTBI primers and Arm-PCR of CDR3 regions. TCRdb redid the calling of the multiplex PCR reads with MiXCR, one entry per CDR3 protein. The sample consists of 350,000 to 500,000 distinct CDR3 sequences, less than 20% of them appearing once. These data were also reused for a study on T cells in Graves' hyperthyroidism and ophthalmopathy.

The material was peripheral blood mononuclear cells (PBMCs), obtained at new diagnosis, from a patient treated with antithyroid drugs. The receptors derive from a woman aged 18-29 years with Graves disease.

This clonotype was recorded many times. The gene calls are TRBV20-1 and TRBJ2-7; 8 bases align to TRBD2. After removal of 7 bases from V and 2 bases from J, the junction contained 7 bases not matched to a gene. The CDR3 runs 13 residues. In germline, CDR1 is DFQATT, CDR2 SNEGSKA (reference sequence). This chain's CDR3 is CSVLEREPYEQYF. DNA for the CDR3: TGCAGTGTCTTAGAGCGGGAGCCCTACGAGCAGTACTTC.

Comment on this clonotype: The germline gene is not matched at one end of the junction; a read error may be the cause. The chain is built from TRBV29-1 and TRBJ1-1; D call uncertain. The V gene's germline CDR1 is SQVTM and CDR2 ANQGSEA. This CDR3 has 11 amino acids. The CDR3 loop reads CSVQRNTEALF. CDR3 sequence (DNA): TGCAGCGTTCAGCGGAACACTGAAGCTTTATTT.

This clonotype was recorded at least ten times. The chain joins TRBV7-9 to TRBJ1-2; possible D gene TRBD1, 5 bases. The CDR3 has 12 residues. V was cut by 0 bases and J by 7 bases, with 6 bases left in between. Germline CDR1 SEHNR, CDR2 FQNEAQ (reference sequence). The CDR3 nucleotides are TGTGCCAGCAGCTTAGCGGGGGGTGGCTACACCTTC. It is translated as CASSLAGGGYTF.

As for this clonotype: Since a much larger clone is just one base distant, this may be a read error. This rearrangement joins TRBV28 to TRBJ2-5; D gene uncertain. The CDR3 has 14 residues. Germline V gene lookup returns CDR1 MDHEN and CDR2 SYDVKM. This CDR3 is CASSPSELRETRYF. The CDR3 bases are TGTGCCAGCAGCCCCAGCGAGCTTCGAGAGACCCGGTACTTC.

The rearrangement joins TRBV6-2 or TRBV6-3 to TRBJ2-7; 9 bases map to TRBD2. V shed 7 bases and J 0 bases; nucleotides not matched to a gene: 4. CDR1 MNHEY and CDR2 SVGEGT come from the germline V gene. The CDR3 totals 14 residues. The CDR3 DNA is TGTGCCAGCAATCTAGCGGGACACTCCTACGAGCAGTACTTC. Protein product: CASNLAGHSYEQYF.

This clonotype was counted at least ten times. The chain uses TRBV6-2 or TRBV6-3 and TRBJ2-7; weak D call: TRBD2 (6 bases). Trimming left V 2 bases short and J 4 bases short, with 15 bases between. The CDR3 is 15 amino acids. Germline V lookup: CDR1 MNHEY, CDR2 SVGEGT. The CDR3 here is CASSYLRDSLYEQYF. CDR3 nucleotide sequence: TGTGCCAGCAGTTACCTCCGGGACTCCCTTTACGAGCAGTACTTC.

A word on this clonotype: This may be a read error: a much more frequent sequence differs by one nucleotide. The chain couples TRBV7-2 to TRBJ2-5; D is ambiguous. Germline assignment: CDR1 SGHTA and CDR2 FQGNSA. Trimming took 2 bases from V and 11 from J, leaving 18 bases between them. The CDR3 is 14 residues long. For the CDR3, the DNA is TGTGCCAGCAGCTTAATCAGGTCCTACAATGAGCAGTACTTC. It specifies CASSLIRSYNEQYF.

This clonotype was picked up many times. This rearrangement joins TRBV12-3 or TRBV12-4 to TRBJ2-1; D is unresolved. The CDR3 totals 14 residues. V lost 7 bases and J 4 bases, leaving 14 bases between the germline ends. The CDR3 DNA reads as TGTGCCAGCAAGCCCAGCCAGCAGTACAATGAGCAGTTCTTC. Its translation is CASKPSQQYNEQFF.

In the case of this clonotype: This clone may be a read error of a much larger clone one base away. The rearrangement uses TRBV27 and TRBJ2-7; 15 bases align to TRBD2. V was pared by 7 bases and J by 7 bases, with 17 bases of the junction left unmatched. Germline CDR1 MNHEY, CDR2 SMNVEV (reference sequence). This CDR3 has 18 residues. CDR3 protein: CASKPRGLAGGPYNEQYF. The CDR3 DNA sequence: TGTGCCAGCAAACCCAGGGGACTAGCGGGAGGCCCCTACAATGAGCAGTACTTC.

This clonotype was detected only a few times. CDR3 region: CASSVGGQGTEAFF. The DNA of the CDR3 is TGTGCCAGCAGCGTAGGCGGACAGGGCACTGAAGCTTTCTTT. The chain is built from TRBV9 and TRBJ1-1; TRBD1 agrees at 8 bases. CDR3 length: 14 residues. The V segment lost 0 bases and the J segment 4 bases; nucleotides outside the gene matches: 2. Germline assignment: CDR1 SGDLS and CDR2 YYNGEE.

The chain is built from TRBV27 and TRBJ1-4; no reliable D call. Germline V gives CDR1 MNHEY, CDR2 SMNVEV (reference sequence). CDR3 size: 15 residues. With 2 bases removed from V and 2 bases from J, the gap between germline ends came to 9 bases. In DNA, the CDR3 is TGTGCCAGCAGTTTAGCCCCAGCCACTAATGAAAAACTGTTTTTT. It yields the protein CASSLAPATNEKLFF.

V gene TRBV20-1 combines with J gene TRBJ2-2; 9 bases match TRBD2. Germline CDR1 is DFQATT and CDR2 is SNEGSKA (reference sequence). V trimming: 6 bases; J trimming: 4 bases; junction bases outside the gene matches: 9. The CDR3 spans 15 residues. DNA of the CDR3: TGCAGTGCCTTGGGACTAGCACTGGGCACCGGGGAGCTGTTTTTT. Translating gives CSALGLALGTGELFF.

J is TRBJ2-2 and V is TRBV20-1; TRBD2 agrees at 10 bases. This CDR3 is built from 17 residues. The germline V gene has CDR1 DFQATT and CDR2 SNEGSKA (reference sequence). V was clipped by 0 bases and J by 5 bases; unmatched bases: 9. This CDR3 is CSARDHIAGGGTGELFF. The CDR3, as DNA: TGCAGTGCTAGAGACCACATAGCGGGAGGAGGAACCGGGGAGCTGTTTTTT.

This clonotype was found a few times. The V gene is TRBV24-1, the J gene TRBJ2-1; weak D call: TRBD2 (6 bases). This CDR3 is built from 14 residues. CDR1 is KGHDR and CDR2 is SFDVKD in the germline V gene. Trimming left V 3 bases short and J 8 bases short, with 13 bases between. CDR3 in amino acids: CATSDAGRGHEQFF. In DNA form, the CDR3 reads TGTGCCACCAGTGATGCGGGACGCGGCCATGAGCAGTTCTTC.